What follows are 13 T cell receptor beta chains derived from one specimen sequenced in a study of CD8 T cells in Susac syndrome. RNA, at roughly 0.45 to 1 ug, was reverse transcribed with random hexamers. Each CDR3 protein gets one entry after TCRdb re-called the immunoSEQ multiplex PCR reads with MiXCR. The sample lists some 99,000 distinct CDR3 sequences, less than 97% seen once, with 0.096% in the top ten. Source material: CD4+ T cells from PBMCs. Receptors originate from a human donor in good health.

The V gene is TRBV20-1, the J gene TRBJ1-2; 9 bases are a match to TRBD1. The germline V gene encodes CDR1 DFQATT and CDR2 SNEGSKA (reference sequence). Trimming took 5 bases from V and 5 from J; bases not matched to a gene: 9. The CDR3 contains 14 residues. CDR3 nucleotides: TGCAGTGCTGCCTCCGGGACAGGGTTATATGGCTACACCTTC. Its protein product is CSAASGTGLYGYTF.

The chain joins TRBV15 to TRBJ1-1; maybe TRBD1 (6 bases). This CDR3 is built from 13 residues. CDR1 and CDR2 from the germline V gene are LNHNV and YYDKDF (reference sequence). V lost 9 bases and J lost 3, with 14 bases in between. The chain's CDR3 is CATSPQGYTEAFF. In nucleotides, the CDR3 is TGTGCCACGAGTCCCCAGGGGTACACTGAAGCTTTCTTT.

The chain combines TRBV29-1 with TRBJ2-1; D not resolved. The CDR3 has 12 amino acids. V gave up 7 bases and J gave up 9 bases, with 16 bases separating them. The V gene's germline CDR1 is SQVTM and CDR2 ANQGSEA. CDR3 sequence reads: CSGPRQNGEQFF. The CDR3 DNA follows: TGCAGCGGCCCGAGGCAGAACGGTGAGCAGTTCTTC.

This chain uses TRBV29-1 with TRBJ2-7; TRBD1 matches at 7 bases. V lost 6 bases and J lost 4; bases outside the gene matches: 15. The germline V gene encodes CDR1 SQVTM and CDR2 ANQGSEA. CDR3 size: 15 residues. The DNA of the CDR3 is TGCAGCGTGCGCGGTGACAGGGAGCGGCCTTACGAGCAGTACTTC. It encodes CSVRGDRERPYEQYF.

J is TRBJ1-1 and V is TRBV7-9; tentative D call: TRBD1 (5 bases). CDR1 is SEHNR, CDR2 FQNEAQ, per germline (reference sequence). The V and J ends lost 5 bases and 11 bases respectively, with 15 bases between them. The CDR3 has 12 residues. The chain's CDR3 is CASSNGGAGAFF. CDR3 nucleotide sequence: TGTGCCAGCAGCAACGGAGGGGCTGGGGCTTTCTTT.

This chain uses TRBV5-1 with TRBJ2-7, with 11 bases that match TRBD2. From germline, CDR1 is SGHRS and CDR2 YFSETQ. Trimming took 0 bases from V and 6 from J; bases not matched to a gene: 2. This CDR3 region has 14 residues. The CDR3 coding sequence is TGCGCCAGCAGCTTGGTAGCGGGAGGGCCCGAGCAGTACTTC. Protein: CASSLVAGGPEQYF.

The V gene is TRBV29-1, the J gene TRBJ2-7; D unresolved. This CDR3 contains 13 residues. Germline V CDR1 and CDR2: SQVTM, ANQGSEA. V dropped 0 bases and J dropped 3 bases, with 9 bases sitting between them. In nucleotides, the CDR3 is TGCAGCGTTGAAGAGGAAAACAGCTACGAGCAGTACTTC. This gives the protein CSVEEENSYEQYF.

The genes are TRBV2 and TRBJ2-6; 7 bases align to TRBD2. J was trimmed by 4 bases and V by 11 bases; bases with no gene match: 5. Germline V gene data show CDR1 as SNHLY and CDR2 as FYNNEI. The CDR3 sequence is 13 residues long. The CDR3 sequence is CAGGGTGANVLTF. Written as DNA, the CDR3 is TGTGCCGGCGGGGGTACAGGGGCCAACGTCCTGACTTTC.

V gene TRBV20-1 combines with J gene TRBJ2-2; a possible D gene is TRBD2 (6 bases). Germline loops: CDR1 DFQATT, CDR2 SNEGSKA (reference sequence). Trimming pared 2 bases from V and 2 bases from J, leaving 15 bases between. CDR3 length: 16 residues. This CDR3 is CSARSATRGNTGELFF. The CDR3, as DNA: TGCAGTGCTAGATCGGCGACTAGAGGCAACACCGGGGAGCTGTTTTTT.

This rearrangement joins TRBV30 to TRBJ2-1; tentatively, D is TRBD2 (5 bases). Looked up from germline, CDR1 is GTSNPN and CDR2 is SVGIG (reference sequence). CDR3 length equals 14 residues. V lost 4 bases, J lost 3 bases, and 13 bases lay in between. The CDR3 is CAWNPKGSYNEQFF. The CDR3, as DNA: TGTGCCTGGAACCCGAAAGGGAGCTACAATGAGCAGTTCTTC.

This clonotype was observed once. The chain has TRBV19 and TRBJ2-3, with a tentative D call TRBD2 (6 bases). Trimming stripped 0 bases from V and 9 bases from J, with 13 bases between. In germline, CDR1 is LNHDA, CDR2 SQIVND (reference sequence). This CDR3 comprises 14 residues. CDR3 sequence: CASSIDPLAGTQYF. Written as DNA, the CDR3 is TGTGCCAGTAGTATAGATCCACTAGCTGGCACGCAGTATTTT. The full variable domain, in which reference TRBV19 and TRBJ2-3 provide the parts outside the CDR3, is DGGITQSPKYLFRKEGQNVTLSCEQNLNHDAMYWYRQDPGQGLRLIYYSQIVNDFQKGDIAEGYSVSREKKESFPLTVTSAQKNPTAFYLCASSIDPLAGTQYFGPGTRLTVL.

This chain joins TRBV6-6 and TRBJ2-1, with D maybe TRBD1 (6 bases). Trimming removed 5 bases from V and 7 bases from J, with 9 bases in between. This CDR3 has 12 residues. Germline CDR1 and CDR2: MNHNY and SVGAGI (reference sequence). The DNA for the CDR3 is TGTGCCAGCAGTCCCGGACAGAATGAGCAGTTCTTC. This gives the protein CASSPGQNEQFF.

J is TRBJ1-6 and V is TRBV3-1; weak D call: TRBD1 (5 bases). The germline CDR1 and CDR2 sequences are LGHDT and YNNKEL (reference sequence). V was trimmed by 1 base and J by 8 bases, leaving 6 bases between them. CDR3 size: 13 residues. The CDR3 DNA reads TGTGCCAGCAGCCAAGGGGGCGATTCACCCCTCCACTTT. As protein: CASSQGGDSPLHF.